These T cell receptor beta chains were read from a single sample in a study of blood T cell repertoires in COVID-19. The protocol was immunoSEQ multiplex PCR, while the TCRdb copy is restricted to in-frame clones and leaves out a portion. The table shows some 150,000 clones, with around 80% occurring only once. Sequenced sample: peripheral blood. The receptors stem from an older woman with acute or convalescent COVID-19. The CDR3 runs from the conserved cysteine through the conserved F or W. The order of the fields is J gene, V gene, D gene, clone size, CDR3 DNA, CDR3 protein. D genes are given only for firm matches. Clone size is not always given. Where it is, it says once, few, many or a class for expanded clones.

TRBJ2-1 TRBV9 TRBD2 NA TGTGCCAGCAGCGCGTACTCTCTAGCGGGATTAAACAATGAGCAGTTCTTC CASSAYSLAGLNNEQFF
TRBJ1-5 TRBV19 NA once TGTGCCAGTAGTATAGAAGCGAGGATAAATCAGCCCCAGCATTTT CASSIEARINQPQHF
TRBJ2-2 TRBV11-2 TRBD2 NA TGTGCCAGCAGCTCGGGACTAGCGGGACTCACCGGGGAGCTGTTTTTT CASSSGLAGLTGELFF
TRBJ2-5 TRBV5-4 NA NA TGTGCCAGCAGTTCCGGGTTTCAAGAGACCCAGTACTTC CASSSGFQETQYF
TRBJ1-1 TRBV3-1/TRBV3-2 NA NA TGTGCCAGCAGCCAAGATTTCTCGTCTGAAGCTTTCTTT CASSQDFSSEAFF
TRBJ2-3 TRBV2 NA NA TGTGCCAGCAGTGGGGAGGGGGGAGATACGCAGTATTTT CASSGEGGDTQYF
TRBJ1-6 TRBV7-9 TRBD1 NA TGTGCCAGCAGCTTCACAGGGGGGGCCTATTCACCCCTCCACTTT CASSFTGGAYSPLHF
TRBJ1-1 TRBV5-5 NA NA TGTGCCAGCAGCTGGGAGATGGCGGTGAACACTGAAGCTTTCTTT CASSWEMAVNTEAFF
TRBJ1-1 TRBV6-1 NA once TGTGCCAGCAGTTCGGTCCAAACTGAAGCTTTCTTT CASSSVQTEAFF
TRBJ2-1 TRBV6-2/TRBV6-3 TRBD1 NA TGTGCCAGCAGTTCCCGACAGGGGGCGCGTTTCAATGAGCAGTTCTTC CASSSRQGARFNEQFF
TRBJ2-1 TRBV27 NA NA TGTGCCAGCAGAGCCGTCGTGAATAATGAGCAGTTCTTC CASRAVVNNEQFF
TRBJ2-2 TRBV28 TRBD1 NA TGTGCCAGCAGTTTAACAGGGGTGACCGGGGAGCTGTTTTTT CASSLTGVTGELFF
TRBJ1-6 TRBV28 TRBD1 once TGTGCCAGCAGCGCATTGGGACAGGGAAATTCACCCCTCCACTTT CASSALGQGNSPLHF
TRBJ2-1 TRBV5-5 TRBD2 NA TGTGCCAGCAGCTCGCAGACTAGCGGGAGGGCCAGTGAGCAGTTCTTC CASSSQTSGRASEQFF
TRBJ1-2 TRBV28 TRBD1 NA TGTGCCAGCAGGACAGGGGGCGGTAACTATGGCTACACCTTC CASRTGGGNYGYTF
TRBJ1-6 TRBV4-1 NA NA TGCGCCAGCAGCCAAGAAGGGGCCAGTAATTCACCCCTCCACTTT CASSQEGASNSPLHF
TRBJ2-2 TRBV28 TRBD1 NA TGTGCCAGCAGTTATCTGTCTATGGGACAGGGAGTTAACACCGGGGAGCTGTTTTTT CASSYLSMGQGVNTGELFF
TRBJ1-2 TRBV28 TRBD1 NA TGTGCCAGCAGGACCGGACAGGGGGCAAATGGCTACACCTTC CASRTGQGANGYTF
TRBJ1-2 TRBV4-3 TRBD1 NA TGCGCCAGCAGCGACAACAGGGGGCCTAGGGGCTACACCTTC CASSDNRGPRGYTF
TRBJ1-1 TRBV30 NA NA TGTGCCTGGAGTGTAGAGTCATCCACTGAAGCTTTCTTT CAWSVESSTEAFF
TRBJ2-1 TRBV7-3 TRBD2 few TGTGCCAGCAGCCCCCCTCAGGGCGGGGGGGCAGTGAATGAGCAGTTCTTC CASSPPQGGGAVNEQFF
TRBJ2-3 TRBV4-1 NA once TGCGCCAGCAGCCAAATAGTTAGCACAGATACGCAGTATTTT CASSQIVSTDTQYF
TRBJ2-1 TRBV18 TRBD2 NA TGTGCCAGCTCACCACCCGCGGGAGGTAACAATGAGCAGTTCTTC CASSPPAGGNNEQFF
TRBJ1-2 TRBV20-1 NA NA TGCAGTGCTAGTACGCAGCTCGCTCCTAGCGGGAACTATGGCTACACCTTC CSASTQLAPSGNYGYTF
TRBJ2-5 TRBV24-1 TRBD1 NA TGTGCCACCAGTGGGGCAGGGGGCCACCAAGAGACCCAGTACTTC CATSGAGGHQETQYF
TRBJ1-1 TRBV28 TRBD1 NA TGTGCCAGCAGTCTGTCGACAGGGGTGAACACTGAAGCTTTCTTT CASSLSTGVNTEAFF
TRBJ1-1 TRBV4-3 TRBD1 NA TGCGCCAGCAGCCTAGACCAGGGGGCTCGTGAAGCTTTCTTT CASSLDQGAREAFF
TRBJ1-2 TRBV30 NA NA TGTGCCTCTTGGACAGCGAACTATGGCTACACCTTC CASWTANYGYTF
TRBJ1-5 TRBV28 NA NA TGTGCCAGCAGTTTAATCGGGGCGGGAAATCAGCCCCAGCATTTT CASSLIGAGNQPQHF
TRBJ2-1 TRBV7-6 TRBD1 NA TGTGCCAGCAGCTTAGCCCCGACAGGGGATAATGAGCAGTTCTTC CASSLAPTGDNEQFF
TRBJ1-2 TRBV10-3 NA NA TGTGCCATCAGAGACGCGGTGGGGGGATCGGCTAACTATGGCTACACCTTC CAIRDAVGGSANYGYTF
TRBJ1-4 TRBV28 TRBD1 once TGTGCCAGCAGTTTCTTGACAGGGGGCGTTGAAAAACTGTTTTTT CASSFLTGGVEKLFF
TRBJ1-5 TRBV19 NA NA TGTGCCAGTAGTATCGCAGGCGCCAATAGCAATCAGCCCCAGCATTTT CASSIAGANSNQPQHF
TRBJ2-3 TRBV2 TRBD2 NA TGTGCCAGCAAAAGGCGGGAGGTCACAGATACGCAGTATTTT CASKRREVTDTQYF
TRBJ1-2 TRBV30 TRBD1 NA TGTGCCTGGATCGAACCGACAGGGTTTGGTGGCTACACCTTC CAWIEPTGFGGYTF
TRBJ1-5 TRBV19 NA NA TGTGCCAGTAGTATTACGGGGGAGCGTCAGCCCCAGCATTTT CASSITGERQPQHF
TRBJ2-3 TRBV9 NA NA TGTGCCAGCAGCGTAGTACAGGCAGGAGATACGCAGTATTTT CASSVVQAGDTQYF
TRBJ1-3 TRBV21-1 NA NA TGTGCCAGCAGGAAACAGGGAAACACCATATATTTT CASRKQGNTIYF
TRBJ1-2 TRBV4-1 NA NA TGCGCCAGCAGCCAAGAGTTGCAGACAGGCTATGGCTACACCTTC CASSQELQTGYGYTF
TRBJ2-7 TRBV7-9 TRBD1 NA TGTGCCAGCAGCCCTCCCGAGTGGACAGGCTCCTACGAGCAGTACTTC CASSPPEWTGSYEQYF
TRBJ2-7 TRBV6-2/TRBV6-3 TRBD2 NA TGTGCCAGCAGTTACTCGGGTAGCGGGAGGGCCTACGAGCAGTACTTC CASSYSGSGRAYEQYF
TRBJ1-3 TRBV4-3 NA NA TGCGCCAGCAGCCAAGATCGGCAGGGTCCAGGAAACACCATATATTTT CASSQDRQGPGNTIYF
TRBJ1-2 TRBV20-1 NA NA TGCAGTGCTAGCCCCAGGGGCGGCTACACCTTC CSASPRGGYTF
TRBJ2-3 TRBV7-3 NA NA TGTGCCAGCAGCGTAGCGGTAGTTAGCACAGATACGCAGTATTTT CASSVAVVSTDTQYF
TRBJ1-4 TRBV7-9 NA NA TGTGCCAGCAGCTTGATGGCGGCGAATGAAAAACTGTTTTTT CASSLMAANEKLFF
TRBJ1-6 TRBV28 NA few TGTGCCAGCAGTGAAACCCAGGGGAACAATTCACCCCTCCACTTT CASSETQGNNSPLHF